The 30 T cell receptor beta chains below all came from one sample that was sequenced in a study of blood T cell repertoires in COVID-19 (dated by TCRdb to about 2020). Library preparation used the immunoSEQ multiplex PCR assay. The clones in this table, taken by TCRdb from immuneACCESS, are in-frame only. Not every clone is retained; where verified, under half of the shortfall comes from an unresolved V gene, and the cause of the rest is unknown. This sample holds about 70,000 clones; about 91% were observed only once. The ten largest account for about 6.4% of the sample. Sequencing used peripheral blood. These TCRs come from a woman in her 70s with acute or convalescent COVID-19.

The chain carries TRBV5-4 and TRBJ1-2, with D perhaps matching TRBD1 (6 bases). Deletions cut 0 bases from V and 5 bases from J, with 8 bases between. CDR3 length equals 13 residues. Germline values: CDR1 SGHNT, CDR2 YYREEE (reference sequence). CDR3 sequence: CASSLAQGYGYTF. The CDR3 DNA is TGTGCCAGCAGCTTGGCACAGGGTTATGGCTACACCTTC. Full variable domain (outside the CDR3, taken from reference TRBV5-4 and TRBJ1-2): ETGVTQSPTHLIKTRGQQVTLRCSSQSGHNTVSWYQQALGQGPQFIFQYYREEENGRGNFPPRFSGLQFPNYSSELNVNALELDDSALYLCASSLAQGYGYTFGSGTRLTVV.

The chain carries TRBV4-2 and TRBJ1-1; no definite D call. The CDR3 is 13 residues long. Germline values: CDR1 LGHNA, CDR2 YNFKEQ. V dropped 3 bases and J dropped 8 bases, with 13 bases sitting between them. CDR3 residues: CASSQRSPGEAFF. CDR3 nucleotide sequence: TGTGCCAGCAGCCAGCGGTCACCGGGAGAAGCTTTCTTT.

This clone was counted between two and nine times. The rearrangement joins TRBV19 to TRBJ2-7, with a tentative D call TRBD1 (6 bases). The CDR3 extends over 14 amino acids. In germline, CDR1 is LNHDA, CDR2 SQIVND (reference sequence). Trimming removed 5 bases from V and 3 bases from J, with 14 bases in between. CDR3: CASSPRQADYEQYF. For the CDR3, the DNA is TGTGCCAGTAGTCCCCGACAGGCCGACTACGAGCAGTACTTC.

This chain joins TRBV28 and TRBJ2-2, with D possibly TRBD2 on 6 matching bases. The CDR3 sequence is 13 residues long. V gave up 7 bases and J gave up 7 bases, with 13 bases separating them. Germline V gives CDR1 MDHEN, CDR2 SYDVKM. The CDR3 DNA is TGTGCCAGCAACACCCGGGGGAACGGGGAGCTGTTTTTT. Translating gives CASNTRGNGELFF. Together with reference TRBV28 and TRBJ2-2, the CDR3 gives the full variable domain: DVKVTQSSRYLVKRTGEKVFLECVQDMDHENMFWYRQDPGLGLRLIYFSYDVKMKEKGDIPEGYSVSREKKERFSLILESASTNQTSMYLCASNTRGNGELFFGEGSRLTVL.

The chain recombines TRBV2 with TRBJ2-7; 7 nucleotides match TRBD2. The CDR3 spans 14 residues. Germline V CDR1 and CDR2: SNHLY, FYNNEI. V gave up 7 bases and J gave up 0 bases; unmatched junction bases: 6. For the CDR3, the DNA is TGTGCCAGCAAGGCAGCGGGACTCTCCTACGAGCAGTACTTC. Translation: CASKAAGLSYEQYF.

The rearrangement uses TRBV5-4 and TRBJ2-3; TRBD2 aligns across 7 bases. In germline, CDR1 is SGHNT, CDR2 YYREEE (reference sequence). Trimming removed 2 bases from V and 3 bases from J; junction bases left unmatched: 6. This CDR3 spans 15 amino acids. CDR3 protein: CASSFRLAGTDTQYF. DNA of the CDR3: TGTGCCAGCAGCTTCCGACTAGCAGGGACAGATACGCAGTATTTT.

The rearrangement uses TRBV30 and TRBJ2-3, with 13 bases lining up with TRBD2. Trimming cost V 0 bases and J 10 bases; bases outside gene matches: 7. Germline V lookup: CDR1 GTSNPN, CDR2 SVGIG (reference sequence). The CDR3 length is 15 residues. The CDR3 nucleotides are TGTGCCTGGAGTGTACTAGCGGGAGGGGCAGAGGCGCAGTATTTT. Its translation: CAWSVLAGGAEAQYF.

The gene calls are TRBV19 and TRBJ1-4; TRBD1 is a possible D gene (6 bases). Germline-derived CDR1 and CDR2 are LNHDA and SQIVND (reference sequence). The CDR3 extends over 14 amino acids. Trimming removed 10 bases from V and 8 bases from J, with 20 bases in between. In DNA, the CDR3 is TGTGCCACCTCTACAACAGGGTTAGGCGAAAAACTGTTTTTT. Protein sequence: CATSTTGLGEKLFF.

This chain connects TRBV6-5 to TRBJ1-5; unclear D gene. CDR1 and CDR2 from the germline V gene are MNHEY and SVGAGI. Deletions cut 7 bases from V and 0 bases from J, with 10 bases between. The CDR3 is 14 amino acids. The CDR3 bases are TGTGCCAGCAACTGGCAGGATAGCAATCAGCCCCAGCATTTT. As protein: CASNWQDSNQPQHF.

The genes are TRBV5-4 and TRBJ2-7; D is perhaps TRBD1 (6 bases). CDR3 length: 15 amino acids. CDR1 and CDR2 (germline): SGHNT, YYREEE (reference sequence). The V end lost 3 bases, the J end lost 4 bases, and 17 bases lay between the germline ends. The CDR3 coding sequence is TGTGCCAGCAGCTATCAGACAGGCGCCTCTTACGAGCAGTACTTC. Residues: CASSYQTGASYEQYF.

This clone was counted between two and nine times. The rearrangement links TRBV7-8 to TRBJ2-7; D is possibly TRBD2 (6 bases). The CDR3 consists of 14 residues. CDR1 and CDR2 from the germline V gene are SGHVS and FQNEAQ. V was cut by 3 bases and J by 1 base, with 10 bases left in between. The CDR3 DNA follows: TGTGCCAGCAGCTTCCTAGCGTCGTCCTACGAGCAGTACTTC. This translates into CASSFLASSYEQYF.

The V and J genes are TRBV6-5 and TRBJ1-2, with D tentatively TRBD1 (6 bases). Trimming shortened V by 0 bases and J by 0 bases, and 8 bases separated the two germline ends. The CDR3 loop spans 15 amino acids. Germline-derived CDR1 and CDR2 are MNHEY and SVGAGI. CDR3 DNA sequence: TGTGCCAGCAGTTACTCCGGACAGACTAACTATGGCTACACCTTC. This codes for CASSYSGQTNYGYTF.

This rearrangement joins TRBV7-9 to TRBJ1-4; perhaps TRBD1 as D (6 bases). Trimming took 4 bases from V and 7 from J, leaving 16 bases between them. Germline V gives CDR1 SEHNR, CDR2 FQNEAQ (reference sequence). The CDR3 extends over 15 amino acids. The CDR3 reads CASSSSQGMSEKLFF. The CDR3 DNA sequence: TGTGCCAGCAGCTCTTCACAGGGTATGAGTGAAAAACTGTTTTTT.

The rearrangement joins TRBV2 to TRBJ1-3; D might be TRBD1 (5 bases). The germline V and J ends were trimmed by 0 bases and 2 bases, with 8 bases remaining between them. Germline assignment: CDR1 SNHLY and CDR2 FYNNEI. The CDR3 contains 15 residues. The CDR3 protein is CASSEARGAGNTIYF. The CDR3 bases are TGTGCCAGCAGTGAAGCTAGGGGTGCTGGAAACACCATATATTTT. The full variable domain, rest sourced from reference TRBV2 and TRBJ1-3, is EPEVTQTPSHQVTQMGQEVILRCVPISNHLYFYWYRQILGQKVEFLVSFYNNEISEKSEIFDDQFSVERPDGSNFTLKIRSTKLEDSAMYFCASSEARGAGNTIYFGEGSWLTVV.

A single count supports this clone. The chain uses TRBV19 and TRBJ2-4, with 12 bases lining up with TRBD2. This CDR3 spans 16 amino acids. V lost 0 bases to trimming and J lost 8 bases; unmatched junction nucleotides: 5. Germline values: CDR1 LNHDA, CDR2 SQIVND (reference sequence). CDR3 sequence: CASSIELAGGRHIQYF. The CDR3 region has the DNA TGTGCCAGTAGTATAGAACTAGCGGGAGGAAGACACATTCAGTACTTC.

The rearrangement uses TRBV7-6 and TRBJ2-3, with 10 positions matching TRBD1. The CDR3 has 14 amino acids. The trim removed 6 bases at V and 8 bases at J, leaving 8 bases unmatched. Germline-derived CDR1 and CDR2 are SGHVS and FNYEAQ. CDR3 in DNA: TGTGCCAGCAGGCCGGGACAGGGGTTGGGTACGCAGTATTTT. Amino acid sequence: CASRPGQGLGTQYF.

The table lists this clone with a few counts. The chain has TRBV18 and TRBJ2-1; 14 nucleotides align to TRBD2. V shed 1 base, J shed 0 bases, and the junction held 2 bases outside the gene matches. The germline V gene encodes CDR1 KGHSH and CDR2 LQKENI. CDR3 length: 18 residues. CDR3 protein: CASSPRTSGGSSYNEQFF. For the CDR3, the DNA is TGTGCCAGCTCACCACGGACTAGCGGGGGGAGCTCCTACAATGAGCAGTTCTTC. Complete variable domain (other parts from reference TRBV18 and TRBJ2-1): NAGVMQNPRHLVRRRGQEARLRCSPMKGHSHVYWYRQLPEEGLKFMVYLQKENIIDESGMPKERFSAEFPKEGPSILRIQQVVRGDSAAYFCASSPRTSGGSSYNEQFFGPGTRLTVL.

The genes are TRBV9 and TRBJ2-2; the match to TRBD2 covers 10 bases. Per the germline V gene, CDR1 is SGDLS and CDR2 is YYNGEE. Trimming cost V 4 bases and J 6 bases; bases outside gene matches: 6. This CDR3 is 15 amino acids long. Here the CDR3 DNA reads TGTGCCAGCAGCTGGAGCGGGAGGGATGCCGGGGAGCTGTTTTTT. Its protein product is CASSWSGRDAGELFF.

The chain is built from TRBV6-4 and TRBJ1-1; D gene ambiguous. The length of the CDR3 is 14 residues. The germline CDR1 and CDR2 sequences are MRHNA and SNTAGT. V was cut by 5 bases and J by 1 base, with 11 bases left in between. CDR3 DNA: TGTGCCAGCAGTTCCACCGGTACGAACACTGAAGCTTTCTTT. Its translation: CASSSTGTNTEAFF.

This clone occurred a few times. The chain links TRBV18 to TRBJ1-3; 7 bases match TRBD1. Losses at the gene ends were 3 bases for V and 2 bases for J; bases not matched to a gene: 10. The CDR3 totals 17 residues. Per germline, CDR1 KGHSH and CDR2 LQKENI. CDR3 sequence: CASSPTTTGQTGNTIYF. The CDR3 DNA sequence: TGTGCCAGCTCACCTACGACGACAGGGCAGACTGGAAACACCATATATTTT.

The chain carries TRBV9 and TRBJ2-5, with a weak D call TRBD2 (7 bases). This CDR3 comprises 15 residues. V shed 0 bases and J shed 8 bases, with 17 bases lying between them. Germline V gene sequence: CDR1 SGDLS, CDR2 YYNGEE. The CDR3 here is CASSVGGGALETQYF. The DNA for the CDR3 is TGTGCCAGCAGCGTAGGAGGGGGGGCCCTAGAAACCCAGTACTTC. Full variable domain (missing parts from reference TRBV9 and TRBJ2-5): DSGVTQTPKHLITATGQRVTLRCSPRSGDLSVYWYQQSLDQGLQFLIQYYNGEERAKGNILERFSAQQFPDLHSELNLSSLELGDSALYFCASSVGGGALETQYFGPGTRLLVL.

The rearrangement uses TRBV2 and TRBJ2-3; 9 nucleotides agree with TRBD2. The CDR3 totals 12 residues. CDR1 is SNHLY, CDR2 FYNNEI, per germline. J gave up 7 bases and V 11 bases, and 7 bases lay outside the gene matches. CDR3 region: CASRLADYTQYF. The CDR3 DNA sequence: TGTGCCTCCCGACTAGCGGACTATACGCAGTATTTT.

The chain couples TRBV7-2 to TRBJ1-3, with 9 bases matching TRBD1. Germline V gene lookup returns CDR1 SGHTA and CDR2 FQGNSA. The CDR3 is 17 amino acids. V shed 5 bases, J shed 3 bases, and the junction held 11 bases outside the gene matches. CDR3: CASSPTGTGTFGNTIYF. DNA of the CDR3: TGTGCCAGCAGCCCTACCGGGACAGGGACTTTTGGAAACACCATATATTTT.

This chain connects TRBV6-5 to TRBJ1-4; 9 nucleotides agree with TRBD1. CDR3 length: 15 residues. V shed 5 bases, J shed 2 bases, and the junction held 3 bases outside the gene matches. CDR1 MNHEY and CDR2 SVGAGI come from the germline V gene. CDR3 region: CASSRDRGTNEKLFF. For the CDR3, the DNA is TGTGCCAGCAGTCGTGACAGGGGGACTAATGAAAAACTGTTTTTT.

The chain joins TRBV27 to TRBJ2-1; 7 bases agree with TRBD2. The CDR3 runs to 14 residues. Germline loops: CDR1 MNHEY, CDR2 SMNVEV (reference sequence). After removal of 3 bases from V and 7 bases from J, the junction contained 6 bases not matched to a gene. CDR3 sequence reads: CASSFGGSRNEQFF. The CDR3 DNA follows: TGTGCCAGCAGTTTTGGCGGGAGTCGTAATGAGCAGTTCTTC.

CDR3 coding DNA: TGTGCCAGCAGTTCCCCGACAGGGAACGAGCAGTACTTC. Residues: CASSSPTGNEQYF. The V gene is TRBV27, the J gene TRBJ2-7; 7 nucleotides align to TRBD1. Germline CDR1 MNHEY, CDR2 SMNVEV (reference sequence). V trimming: 4 bases; J trimming: 5 bases; junction bases outside the gene matches: 5. This CDR3 is 13 amino acids long.

This clone was detected only once. The chain uses TRBV30 and TRBJ2-7, with 15 bases fitting TRBD2. The CDR3 totals 16 residues. Germline loops: CDR1 GTSNPN, CDR2 SVGIG (reference sequence). After removal of 1 base from V and 6 bases from J, the junction contained 7 bases not matched to a gene. The CDR3 loop is CAWSDWTSGRASEQYF. In DNA, the CDR3 is TGTGCCTGGAGTGATTGGACTAGCGGGAGGGCGTCCGAGCAGTACTTC.

In its sample, this clone was seen a few times. The rearrangement links TRBV7-8 to TRBJ1-4; possible D gene TRBD1, 6 bases. The germline V gene encodes CDR1 SGHVS and CDR2 FQNEAQ. V lost 6 bases, J lost 7 bases, and 12 bases lay in between. CDR3 length equals 13 residues. The CDR3 sequence is CASRRRGTEKLFF. In nucleotides, the CDR3 is TGTGCCAGCAGGAGAAGGGGGACTGAAAAACTGTTTTTT.

The chain combines TRBV7-9 with TRBJ1-1, with 9 bases lining up with TRBD1. This CDR3 has 14 amino acids. CDR1 is SEHNR and CDR2 is FQNEAQ in the germline V gene (reference sequence). The ends lost 5 bases at V and 7 bases at J; junction bases unmatched: 8. The CDR3 loop reads CASSAGTGLSEAFF. The DNA of the CDR3 is TGTGCCAGCAGCGCCGGGACAGGGTTGAGTGAAGCTTTCTTT.

The count of this clone is one. CDR3 nucleotides: TGTGCCATCAGTGAGTCGGAAGCGGGGACAAACATTCAGTACTTC. This codes for CAISESEAGTNIQYF. V gene TRBV10-3 combines with J gene TRBJ2-4; 7 bases agree with TRBD2. Germline lookup yields CDR1 ENHRY and CDR2 SYGVKD. This CDR3 is built from 15 residues. The V and J ends lost 0 bases and 6 bases, in that order; junction bases with no gene match: 5.